This T cell receptor beta chain was obtained from a study of CD8 T cells in Susac syndrome. Random hexamers primed reverse transcription of about 0.45 to 1 ug RNA. One entry per CDR3 protein, called by TCRdb with MiXCR from the immunoSEQ multiplex PCR reads. The table records about 430,000 distinct CDR3 sequences, around 83% of them present only once. Germline assignment: CDR1 SEHNR and CDR2 FQNEAQ (reference sequence). V was pared by 4 bases and J by 4 bases, with 11 bases between. The CDR3 has 14 amino acids. This TCR was recovered from a human donor with multiple sclerosis. The gene calls are TRBV7-9 and TRBJ2-1; tentatively, D is TRBD1 (6 bases). Sequenced material: CD8+ T cells from PBMCs. CDR3 in DNA: TGTGCCAGCAGCTCGGCAGGACAGTACAATGAGCAGTTCTTC. Protein sequence: CASSSAGQYNEQFF. The variable domain in full, completed from reference TRBV7-9 and TRBJ2-1, reads DTGVSQNPRHKITKRGQNVTFRCDPISEHNRLYWYRQTLGQGPEFLTYFQNEAQLEKSRLLSDRFSAERPKGSFSTLEIQRTEQGDSAMYLCASSSAGQYNEQFFGPGTRLTVL.